This T cell receptor beta chain was sequenced during a study of T and B cells in COVID-19 patients (dated by TCRdb to about 2020). For the study in its entirety: In this study, adaptive immunity was profiled in COVID-19 patients who either had active infection or had recovered, using TRB and IGH repertoire sequencing of peripheral blood. A recovered cohort was made up of 15 to 19 patients contributing 20 to 25 samples, mostly after mild to moderate COVID-19 managed as outpatients. Median age was about 31 years in the recovered cohort versus 67 years in the active-infection cohort. In the active-infection cohort, most of the roughly 20 patients were critically ill and required mechanical ventilation or ECMO. Comorbidities linked to unfavorable COVID-19 outcome were present in about 90% of the roughly 20 patients in the active-infection cohort. Over 8 million TCR sequences were analysed in a TCR and BCR sequence repository that covered about 40 patients and approximately 69 time points. A couple of patients were included in both the recovered and active cohorts because samples were available from active disease and after recovery. Repertoire analyses used an age-matched reference group of around 41 healthy donors who were negative for COVID-19 antibodies as the comparison. Up to 9 follow-up blood samples were collected per patient, with some samples spanning different disease stages in the same individual.

According to the germline V gene, CDR1 reads SGHRS and CDR2 reads YFSETQ. Trimming at the junction amounts to 0 bases on V and 6 bases on J, and the germline ends lie 7 bases apart. Spanning cysteine to phenylalanine, the CDR3 consists of 13 amino acids. Solely the CDR3 DNA is kept, with 39 bases framed from the first base. Genomic DNA extracted from blood, in amounts of 250-500 ng, served as the starting material for amplifying TRB repertoires. Findings and caveats that apply to the study as a whole: Prospective validation of the reported TCR clusters was stated to be required before clinical use. Specific T cell subsets (CD4+/Treg/CD8+) and sorted SARS-CoV-2-responsive or tetramer+ T cells had not yet been sequenced, with those experiments still ongoing. TRB repertoires were found to be highly clonal in active COVID-19, whereas diversity and richness at recovery were found to rise above healthy donor levels. The size of the cohort was considered insufficient for assessing HLA contributions to COVID-19 susceptibility or severity. Few blood samples were available from mildly ill patients while symptoms were present or from severe cases at early time points. Patients with COVID-19 were reported to show strongly skewed TRBV/TRBJ gene usage. A total of 2,331 TCR clusters were exclusive to the recovered cohort, and around 31 of those clusters were low-pGen clusters.

The data were produced on an Illumina MiSeq. Multiplex PCR with BIOMED2 TRB-A/B primer pools was used to amplify the TRB rearrangements. Illumina-compatible adapters and 7-nucleotide sample barcodes were added to the amplicons in two consecutive PCRs. Phusion HS II polymerase was used for all library PCRs. Amplicons were purified from gel with the NucleoSpin Gel and PCR Clean-up kit, quantified on Qubit, and pooled at 3 to 5 nM. Amplicon pool quality was checked on an Agilent 2100 Bioanalyzer before Illumina next-generation sequencing. Per the original workflow: TRB rearrangements were annotated with MiXCR 3.0.8 using the default MiXCR reference library. Non-productive reads and sequences with fewer than 2 reads were excluded, and each unique CDR3 nucleotide sequence counted as one clone. R 3.5.1 was used to calculate clonality, diversity, richness and V-J gene usage. GLIPH2 was used to cluster TCRs based on CDR3 similarity, and OLGA was used to calculate the generation probabilities. Only GLIPH2 clusters with at least four unique TCR clonotypes present in at least three individuals were retained. The public reads were reanalyzed by TCRdb: fastp trimming at Q25, MiXCR alignment, in-frame beta chains only. Rows are combined by CDR3 protein, so each entry shows the most common genes and DNA. TCRdb, not the authors, supplied the V and J calls. The sample table holds 20,000 to 25,000 distinct CDR3 sequences, of which roughly 29% were seen once. The ten top clones hold 2% to 2.5% of the sample.

This clonotype was recorded many times. Its antigen is currently not known. Nothing much larger sits one base from this clone, and base qualities are not available. The chain links TRBV5-1 with TRBJ2-1, with no confidently assigned D gene. The receptor comes from a human donor who had recovered from COVID-19. The sample taken for sequencing was blood. The DNA sequence is given as TGCGCCAGCAGCTTGGGCATCACCAATGAGCAGTTCTTC. Its protein product is CASSLGITNEQFF.